This TCR beta chain was recovered during a study of vaccination and CD4 T cells after COVID-19. The germline CDR1 and CDR2 sequences are MNHNS and SASEGT. The CDR3 contains 16 residues. The V gene lost 1 base and the J gene lost 2 bases, with 12 bases spanning the gap. This clonotype was seen a few times. Its antigen is unknown. The Oncomine TCR Beta short-read assay generated sequence data from the DNA of cultured CD4+ T cells. TCRdb ran MiXCR on the PCR reads and lists one entry per CDR3 protein. The table lists about 11,000 distinct CDR3 sequences, 70% to 75% of them singletons, with 12% in the top ten. Treatment in this sample: roughly 10-day PBMC culture with coronavirus spike peptide pools or control peptides (ViraFEST assay).

This receptor was identified in a human donor who had recovered from COVID-19. Material: CD4+ T cells from blood, cultured in vitro. This sequence joins TRBV6-1 and TRBJ1-5; a possible D gene is TRBD1 (5 bases). The DNA for the CDR3 is TGTGCCAGCAGTGAAGAAGGTGCCAGGGGCAATCAGCCCCAGCATTTT. It is translated as CASSEEGARGNQPQHF.